The sequence of this T cell receptor (beta chain) was determined in a study of cytomegalovirus exposure and HLA in healthy donors. Primers included in the PCR were 60 Vbeta and 13 Jbeta primers. Profiling relied on immunoSEQ multiplex PCR, and the TCRdb table lists in-frame clones only, not all of them. Here the sample spans 45,000 to 60,000 clones, about 70% being singletons. The CDR3 is 16 amino acids. Germline V gene lookup returns CDR1 SGHDT and CDR2 YYEEEE. V was pared by 0 bases and J by 2 bases, with 3 bases of the junction left unmatched. In this sample, this clone turned up a few times. Its target is unknown. Overall study findings and caveats: Several of the most significant clusters were apparently associated with common viral pathogens in a later analysis.

The receptor was isolated from a man aged 30 to 39 in good health and CMV-seronegative. Sequencing was done on a sample of PBMCs. The chain has TRBV5-6 and TRBJ2-3; 10 bases align to TRBD2. The DNA for the CDR3 is TGTGCCAGCAGCTTGGTTCTAGCGGGGGCCACAGATACGCAGTATTTT. It codes for CASSLVLAGATDTQYF.